The rows below give T cell receptor beta chains drawn from one sample of a study of blood T cell repertoires in COVID-19. The protocol was immunoSEQ multiplex PCR, while the TCRdb copy is restricted to in-frame clones and leaves out a portion. The sample lists under 300,000 clones; approximately 87% were seen once. The sequenced sample consisted of peripheral blood. The receptors were gathered from a man aged 55 to 70 with acute or convalescent COVID-19. CDR3s include the opening cysteine and the closing phenylalanine or tryptophan. The order of the fields is V gene, J gene, clone size, D gene, CDR3 DNA, CDR3 protein. A D gene is named only where the DNA matches it firmly. Size is omitted from some rows. Given values are once, few, many or a class for expanded clones.

v_call: TRBV11-1; j_call: TRBJ2-3; clone_size: .; d_call: .; cdr3_nt: TGTGCCAGCAGCTCACAATCGGATACGCAGTATTTT; cdr3_aa: CASSSQSDTQYF
v_call: TRBV30; j_call: TRBJ1-1; clone_size: .; d_call: .; cdr3_nt: TGTGCCTGGAGTCCCTCTCCGGTCATGAACACTGAAGCTTTCTTT; cdr3_aa: CAWSPSPVMNTEAFF
v_call: TRBV19; j_call: TRBJ2-1; clone_size: .; d_call: TRBD2; cdr3_nt: TGTGCCAGTAGTACGCGGGAGGGCCTCAATGAGCAGTTCTTC; cdr3_aa: CASSTREGLNEQFF
v_call: TRBV4-3; j_call: TRBJ2-7; clone_size: .; d_call: .; cdr3_nt: TGCGCCAGCAGCCAAGAATTCCGAGGGGGAATGATCGGCGAGCAGTACTTC; cdr3_aa: CASSQEFRGGMIGEQYF
v_call: TRBV5-4; j_call: TRBJ2-5; clone_size: .; d_call: TRBD2; cdr3_nt: TGTGCCAGCAGCCCCGGACTAGCGGGAGCTCCTAGCGGGGCCCAGTACTTC; cdr3_aa: CASSPGLAGAPSGAQYF
v_call: TRBV11-2; j_call: TRBJ2-7; clone_size: .; d_call: TRBD1; cdr3_nt: TGTGCCAGCAGCCCTAAAATTGACAGGGTCTACGAGCAGTACTTC; cdr3_aa: CASSPKIDRVYEQYF
v_call: TRBV11-2; j_call: TRBJ2-1; clone_size: .; d_call: TRBD2; cdr3_nt: TGTGCCAGCAGCTTAATGTACTCCGGGCTAGCGGTCAATGAGCAGTTCTTC; cdr3_aa: CASSLMYSGLAVNEQFF
v_call: TRBV10-3; j_call: TRBJ2-5; clone_size: .; d_call: .; cdr3_nt: TGTGCCACCTCCCCGGACAGCCGGGAGACCCAGTACTTC; cdr3_aa: CATSPDSRETQYF
v_call: TRBV4-3; j_call: TRBJ2-1; clone_size: .; d_call: TRBD1; cdr3_nt: TGCGCCAGCAGTGACGCAGGGGGCGCCGGCAATGAGCAGTTCTTC; cdr3_aa: CASSDAGGAGNEQFF
v_call: TRBV28; j_call: TRBJ1-2; clone_size: .; d_call: .; cdr3_nt: TGTGCCAGCAGCTCATTGAGAACAGGAACCTATGGCTACACCTTC; cdr3_aa: CASSSLRTGTYGYTF
v_call: TRBV7-3; j_call: TRBJ2-5; clone_size: .; d_call: .; cdr3_nt: TGTGCCAGCAGCTTAAATTCGGGGGAAGAGACCCAGTACTTC; cdr3_aa: CASSLNSGEETQYF
v_call: TRBV29-1; j_call: TRBJ1-2; clone_size: .; d_call: TRBD1; cdr3_nt: TGCAGCGTTGTCCGACAGGGTTTGGTTGGCTACACCTTC; cdr3_aa: CSVVRQGLVGYTF
v_call: TRBV7-2; j_call: TRBJ1-5; clone_size: .; d_call: .; cdr3_nt: TGTGCCAGCAGCTTAGGCAGGTCGGGCAATCAGCCCCAGCATTTT; cdr3_aa: CASSLGRSGNQPQHF
v_call: TRBV7-3; j_call: TRBJ2-4; clone_size: .; d_call: .; cdr3_nt: TGTGCCAGCAGCTCCACAGGCCTAAACATTCAGTACTTC; cdr3_aa: CASSSTGLNIQYF
v_call: TRBV6-5; j_call: TRBJ1-2; clone_size: .; d_call: .; cdr3_nt: TGTGCCAGCAGTTATTCCCGGGAACACTATGGCTACACCTTC; cdr3_aa: CASSYSREHYGYTF
v_call: TRBV6-5; j_call: TRBJ1-6; clone_size: .; d_call: TRBD1; cdr3_nt: TGTGCCAGCAGTTTCGACAGGGGGTTCTATAATTCACCCCTCCACTTT; cdr3_aa: CASSFDRGFYNSPLHF
v_call: TRBV19; j_call: TRBJ2-3; clone_size: .; d_call: TRBD2; cdr3_nt: TGTGCCAGTTCGGGAGGCGGGATGGGCGCAGATACGCAGTATTTT; cdr3_aa: CASSGGGMGADTQYF
v_call: TRBV19; j_call: TRBJ1-5; clone_size: .; d_call: .; cdr3_nt: TGTGCCAGTAGTATAGATTACATCCAGCCCCAGCATTTT; cdr3_aa: CASSIDYIQPQHF
v_call: TRBV4-2; j_call: TRBJ1-4; clone_size: .; d_call: TRBD1; cdr3_nt: TGTGCCAGCAGCCAAGGACAGGGGAGTGAAAAACTGTTTTTT; cdr3_aa: CASSQGQGSEKLFF
v_call: TRBV7-9; j_call: TRBJ2-3; clone_size: .; d_call: .; cdr3_nt: TGTGCCAGCAGCTTGCTGACTGTCACAGATACGCAGTATTTT; cdr3_aa: CASSLLTVTDTQYF
v_call: TRBV21-1; j_call: TRBJ2-7; clone_size: .; d_call: .; cdr3_nt: TGTGCCAGCAGCAACACTCCACTAGCGGGAGTCGAGCAGTACTTC; cdr3_aa: CASSNTPLAGVEQYF
v_call: TRBV21-1; j_call: TRBJ2-7; clone_size: .; d_call: .; cdr3_nt: TGTGCCAGCAGCCCACTTAGCGGCCCTTCCTACGAGCAGTACTTC; cdr3_aa: CASSPLSGPSYEQYF
v_call: TRBV3-1/TRBV3-2; j_call: TRBJ2-7; clone_size: .; d_call: TRBD1; cdr3_nt: TGTGCCAGCAGCCAAGAGTATACAGGGGCGATATACGAGCAGTACTTC; cdr3_aa: CASSQEYTGAIYEQYF
v_call: TRBV5-5; j_call: TRBJ2-7; clone_size: .; d_call: .; cdr3_nt: TGTGCCAGCAGCTCCCTCGATCCGGACGAGCAGTACTTC; cdr3_aa: CASSSLDPDEQYF
v_call: TRBV9; j_call: TRBJ2-2; clone_size: .; d_call: .; cdr3_nt: TGTGCCAGCAGCCACCCCCTAGGACTCGGGGAGCTGTTTTTT; cdr3_aa: CASSHPLGLGELFF
v_call: TRBV6-6; j_call: TRBJ2-2; clone_size: .; d_call: TRBD1; cdr3_nt: TGTGCCAGCAGATCGGGACAGCTGGGCACCGGGGAGCTGTTTTTT; cdr3_aa: CASRSGQLGTGELFF
v_call: TRBV7-3; j_call: TRBJ2-1; clone_size: .; d_call: TRBD2; cdr3_nt: TGTGCCAGCAGATCTACGGGAGGCTACAATGAGCAGTTCTTC; cdr3_aa: CASRSTGGYNEQFF
v_call: TRBV11-3; j_call: TRBJ2-1; clone_size: few; d_call: TRBD2; cdr3_nt: TGTGCCAGCAGCTTAGATCCCCTAGCGGGAGGGATCAACAATGAGCAGTTCTTC; cdr3_aa: CASSLDPLAGGINNEQFF
v_call: TRBV28; j_call: TRBJ1-4; clone_size: .; d_call: .; cdr3_nt: TGTGCCAGCAGTCCCCCCGGGGGGACTAATGAAAAACTGTTTTTT; cdr3_aa: CASSPPGGTNEKLFF
v_call: TRBV2; j_call: TRBJ1-2; clone_size: .; d_call: .; cdr3_nt: TGTGCCAGCAATCGGGGGGGAAACTATGGCTACACCTTC; cdr3_aa: CASNRGGNYGYTF
v_call: TRBV5-1; j_call: TRBJ2-1; clone_size: .; d_call: TRBD2; cdr3_nt: TGCGCCAGCAGCTTTCCCCGGGCGGGAGGCCGTCGTGAGCAGTTCTTC; cdr3_aa: CASSFPRAGGRREQFF
v_call: TRBV7-9; j_call: TRBJ2-7; clone_size: .; d_call: TRBD2; cdr3_nt: TGTGCCAGCAGCCCCCCCGGAATAGCGGGTACATACGAGCAGTACTTC; cdr3_aa: CASSPPGIAGTYEQYF
v_call: TRBV30; j_call: TRBJ1-2; clone_size: .; d_call: .; cdr3_nt: TGTGCCTGGAGTACAGGTCGCGTAGGCTACACCTTC; cdr3_aa: CAWSTGRVGYTF
v_call: TRBV29-1; j_call: TRBJ1-5; clone_size: .; d_call: TRBD1; cdr3_nt: TGCAGCGTTGCGGACAGGGGGTTTCAGCCCCAGCATTTT; cdr3_aa: CSVADRGFQPQHF
v_call: TRBV6-5; j_call: TRBJ2-7; clone_size: .; d_call: .; cdr3_nt: TGTGCCAGCAGTTACACCTACTACGAGCAGTACTTC; cdr3_aa: CASSYTYYEQYF
v_call: TRBV18; j_call: TRBJ1-3; clone_size: few; d_call: TRBD1; cdr3_nt: TGTGCCAGCTCACCTGGGACAGGGGTCTCTGGAAACACCATATATTTT; cdr3_aa: CASSPGTGVSGNTIYF
v_call: TRBV7-8; j_call: TRBJ1-1; clone_size: .; d_call: .; cdr3_nt: TGTGCCAGCAGCTTAGGCCCCACGGGTGAAGCTTTCTTT; cdr3_aa: CASSLGPTGEAFF
v_call: TRBV4-3; j_call: TRBJ1-2; clone_size: .; d_call: TRBD1; cdr3_nt: TGCGCCAGCAGCCCCGGACAGGGACGAGGCTACACCTTC; cdr3_aa: CASSPGQGRGYTF
v_call: TRBV10-2; j_call: TRBJ1-1; clone_size: .; d_call: .; cdr3_nt: TGCGCCAGCAGTGAGTCGCCCGGGATGAACACTGAAGCTTTCTTT; cdr3_aa: CASSESPGMNTEAFF
v_call: TRBV27; j_call: TRBJ1-2; clone_size: .; d_call: TRBD1; cdr3_nt: TGTGCCAGCAGTTTATCGTACAGGACAGGGGGCATTTGGGGCTACACCTTC; cdr3_aa: CASSLSYRTGGIWGYTF
v_call: TRBV24-1; j_call: TRBJ2-5; clone_size: .; d_call: .; cdr3_nt: TGTGCCACCAGTGGAACCGGGACACCCATGGGAGAGACCCAGTACTTC; cdr3_aa: CATSGTGTPMGETQYF
v_call: TRBV9; j_call: TRBJ2-7; clone_size: .; d_call: .; cdr3_nt: TGTGCCAGCAGCGAGGAAGGGGTTAGCGGCTACGAGCAGTACTTC; cdr3_aa: CASSEEGVSGYEQYF
v_call: TRBV4-2; j_call: TRBJ2-3; clone_size: .; d_call: TRBD2; cdr3_nt: TGTGCCAGCAGCCCTACGGAGACTAGCGGGGGCACAGATACGCAGTATTTT; cdr3_aa: CASSPTETSGGTDTQYF
v_call: TRBV12-5; j_call: TRBJ1-5; clone_size: .; d_call: TRBD1; cdr3_nt: TGTGCTAGTGGTATCGGACAGGCTCAGCCCCAGCATTTT; cdr3_aa: CASGIGQAQPQHF
v_call: TRBV5-1; j_call: TRBJ2-5; clone_size: .; d_call: .; cdr3_nt: TGCGCCAGCAGCTTGGGGCACCGGGGAGAGACCCAGTACTTC; cdr3_aa: CASSLGHRGETQYF
v_call: TRBV5-1; j_call: TRBJ2-3; clone_size: once; d_call: TRBD2; cdr3_nt: TGCGCCAGCAGCTTGGCTAGCGGGGAAGTAGATACGCAGTATTTT; cdr3_aa: CASSLASGEVDTQYF
v_call: TRBV9; j_call: TRBJ2-1; clone_size: .; d_call: .; cdr3_nt: TGTGCCAGCAGCGTAGATTACAGCTACTACAATGAGCAGTTCTTC; cdr3_aa: CASSVDYSYYNEQFF
v_call: TRBV24-1; j_call: TRBJ2-5; clone_size: .; d_call: TRBD1; cdr3_nt: TGTGCCACCAGTGATTTAGGGACAGGGGGCAAGGCCGGAGAGACCCAGTACTTC; cdr3_aa: CATSDLGTGGKAGETQYF
v_call: TRBV2; j_call: TRBJ2-7; clone_size: .; d_call: .; cdr3_nt: TGTGCCAGCAGTGCTGGACAGCCCTACGAGCAGTACTTC; cdr3_aa: CASSAGQPYEQYF
v_call: TRBV7-9; j_call: TRBJ1-4; clone_size: .; d_call: TRBD1; cdr3_nt: TGTGCCAGCAGCCGCTGGGACGGGACAGGGAGGGTAAATGAAAAACTGTTTTTT; cdr3_aa: CASSRWDGTGRVNEKLFF
v_call: TRBV30; j_call: TRBJ1-5; clone_size: .; d_call: TRBD1; cdr3_nt: TGTGCCTGGAGTGGCGGGACAGGGGGCTCTCTTTCTGGTCAGCCCCAGCATTTT; cdr3_aa: CAWSGGTGGSLSGQPQHF